The rows below give T cell receptor beta chains drawn from one sample of a study of cytomegalovirus exposure and HLA in healthy donors. Assay: immunoSEQ multiplex PCR; the TCRdb copy retains only in-frame clones and omits some. The data show approximately 160,000 clones, approximately 81% seen once. Material for sequencing was PBMCs. These TCRs come from a man aged 50-60 years in good health and CMV-seropositive. Both conserved end residues are part of each CDR3. Each record gives: D gene, J gene, V gene, clone size, CDR3 DNA, CDR3 protein. A D gene is named only where the DNA matches it firmly. Clone size is stated in some rows and not others, as once, few, many or a class when expanded.

d_gene: TRBD1
j_gene: TRBJ1-1
v_gene: TRBV7-2
abundance: .
CDR3nt: TGTGCCAGCAGCTTAGCCTCAGTCAGGGGGCTTCTTGGGAACACTGAAGCTTTCTTT
CDR3aa: CASSLASVRGLLGNTEAFF

d_gene: .
j_gene: TRBJ1-2
v_gene: TRBV19
abundance: .
CDR3nt: TGTGCCAGTAGTCTAAGACAGGAGCCTAACTATGGCTACACCTTC
CDR3aa: CASSLRQEPNYGYTF

d_gene: TRBD2
j_gene: TRBJ2-5
v_gene: TRBV28
abundance: .
CDR3nt: TGTGCCAGCAGTAGGAGCGGGGGGCTGCCCGCGACCCAGTACTTC
CDR3aa: CASSRSGGLPATQYF

d_gene: .
j_gene: TRBJ1-3
v_gene: TRBV5-1
abundance: .
CDR3nt: TGCGCCAGCAGCTTAACAGGGACTGGAAACACCATATATTTT
CDR3aa: CASSLTGTGNTIYF

d_gene: TRBD1
j_gene: TRBJ2-7
v_gene: TRBV5-4
abundance: .
CDR3nt: TGTGCCAGCAGTTCCCCGGGACAGCCATCCGAGCAGTACTTC
CDR3aa: CASSSPGQPSEQYF

d_gene: .
j_gene: TRBJ2-3
v_gene: TRBV14
abundance: .
CDR3nt: TGTGCCAGCAGCCAGCCGCGGGATACGCAGTATTTT
CDR3aa: CASSQPRDTQYF

d_gene: .
j_gene: TRBJ1-5
v_gene: TRBV7-2
abundance: .
CDR3nt: TGTGCCAGCAGCTTGGAGAGCAATCAGCCCCAGCATTTT
CDR3aa: CASSLESNQPQHF

d_gene: .
j_gene: TRBJ1-2
v_gene: TRBV18
abundance: .
CDR3nt: TGTGCCAGCTCACAAGGCACGGTGCGGGGTGGCTACACCTTC
CDR3aa: CASSQGTVRGGYTF

d_gene: .
j_gene: TRBJ1-5
v_gene: TRBV7-8
abundance: .
CDR3nt: TGTGCCAGCAGCTTAAACGAGATTAATCAGCCCCAGCATTTT
CDR3aa: CASSLNEINQPQHF

d_gene: TRBD2
j_gene: TRBJ2-1
v_gene: TRBV2
abundance: .
CDR3nt: TGTGCCACCAGCCGCGGGGGGGCAAACAATGAGCAGTTCTTC
CDR3aa: CATSRGGANNEQFF

d_gene: .
j_gene: TRBJ1-1
v_gene: TRBV9
abundance: .
CDR3nt: TGTGCCAGCAGCGTAGTCATGAACACTGAAGCTTTCTTT
CDR3aa: CASSVVMNTEAFF

d_gene: .
j_gene: TRBJ1-3
v_gene: TRBV29-1
abundance: .
CDR3nt: TGCAGCGTTGCCTTGGCCAGAACCTCTGGAAACACCATATATTTT
CDR3aa: CSVALARTSGNTIYF

d_gene: .
j_gene: TRBJ2-5
v_gene: TRBV5-4
abundance: .
CDR3nt: TGTGCCAGCAGCCCCGGGGGGCCCGAGACCCAGTACTTC
CDR3aa: CASSPGGPETQYF

d_gene: TRBD1
j_gene: TRBJ1-4
v_gene: TRBV2
abundance: .
CDR3nt: TGTGCCAGCAGTGTCAGACAGGGGGGTGAAAAACTGTTTTTT
CDR3aa: CASSVRQGGEKLFF

d_gene: .
j_gene: TRBJ2-7
v_gene: TRBV5-1
abundance: .
CDR3nt: TGCGCCAGCAGCTTAGCGGGACAAAGCTACGAGCAGTACTTC
CDR3aa: CASSLAGQSYEQYF

d_gene: .
j_gene: TRBJ2-1
v_gene: TRBV7-2
abundance: .
CDR3nt: TGTGCCAGCAGCTTTAACTCCTACAATGAGCAGTTCTTC
CDR3aa: CASSFNSYNEQFF

d_gene: .
j_gene: TRBJ2-7
v_gene: TRBV6-6
abundance: few
CDR3nt: TGTGCCAGCACCTCCTCGCCGCAGGGATACTCCTACGAGCAGTACTTC
CDR3aa: CASTSSPQGYSYEQYF

d_gene: TRBD2
j_gene: TRBJ2-3
v_gene: TRBV28
abundance: few
CDR3nt: TGTGCCAGCGGGGGGGTTACGCAGTATTTT
CDR3aa: CASGGVTQYF

d_gene: TRBD2
j_gene: TRBJ2-3
v_gene: TRBV7-8
abundance: .
CDR3nt: TGTGCCAGCAGCTTTAGCGGGGGGGCGGGTGATACGCAGTATTTT
CDR3aa: CASSFSGGAGDTQYF

d_gene: TRBD1
j_gene: TRBJ2-7
v_gene: TRBV5-1
abundance: .
CDR3nt: TGCGCCAGCAGCTTGACGACAGGGGGCAAGGCCCACGAGCAGTACTTC
CDR3aa: CASSLTTGGKAHEQYF

d_gene: TRBD1
j_gene: TRBJ2-7
v_gene: TRBV4-1
abundance: .
CDR3nt: TGCGCCAGCAGCCCGCGGTTCAGACAGGGGACAAACGAGCAGTACTTC
CDR3aa: CASSPRFRQGTNEQYF

d_gene: TRBD1
j_gene: TRBJ1-1
v_gene: TRBV2
abundance: .
CDR3nt: TGTGCCAGCAGCCCCTCACAGGGGGTGAACACTGAAGCTTTCTTT
CDR3aa: CASSPSQGVNTEAFF

d_gene: .
j_gene: TRBJ1-3
v_gene: TRBV7-6
abundance: few
CDR3nt: TGTGCCACCAAGGGGGTGTCGCACTCTGGAAACACCATATATTTT
CDR3aa: CATKGVSHSGNTIYF

d_gene: TRBD2
j_gene: TRBJ2-1
v_gene: TRBV28
abundance: once
CDR3nt: TGTGCCAGCAGTTTAGGACTAGCGATTCAGTTCTTC
CDR3aa: CASSLGLAIQFF

d_gene: TRBD1
j_gene: TRBJ1-2
v_gene: TRBV5-1
abundance: .
CDR3nt: TGCGCCAGCAGCTTGAGGGGACAGGGGACCTATGGCTACACCTTC
CDR3aa: CASSLRGQGTYGYTF

d_gene: .
j_gene: TRBJ2-7
v_gene: TRBV9
abundance: .
CDR3nt: TGTGCCAGCAGCGTAGCTCAGGGACTCCACGAGCAGTACTTC
CDR3aa: CASSVAQGLHEQYF

d_gene: .
j_gene: TRBJ1-1
v_gene: TRBV27
abundance: .
CDR3nt: TGTGCCAGCAGTTTCGCCACTTCAGGTAACACTGAAGCTTTCTTT
CDR3aa: CASSFATSGNTEAFF

d_gene: TRBD1
j_gene: TRBJ1-1
v_gene: TRBV11-2
abundance: .
CDR3nt: TGTGCCAGCAGCCCCGGGACAGGGGGCACTGAAGCTTTCTTT
CDR3aa: CASSPGTGGTEAFF

d_gene: TRBD1
j_gene: TRBJ1-5
v_gene: TRBV6-5
abundance: .
CDR3nt: TGTGCCAGCAGTCAAACCGGGACAGGGAATCAGCCCCAGCATTTT
CDR3aa: CASSQTGTGNQPQHF

d_gene: .
j_gene: TRBJ1-5
v_gene: TRBV2
abundance: .
CDR3nt: TGTGCCAGCAAATACTCGACAGGCGTCAGCAATCAGCCCCAGCATTTT
CDR3aa: CASKYSTGVSNQPQHF

d_gene: TRBD2
j_gene: TRBJ2-1
v_gene: TRBV7-9
abundance: .
CDR3nt: TGTGCCAGCAGCTATTCGGGACTAGCGGGAGAAAGCAATGAGCAGTTCTTC
CDR3aa: CASSYSGLAGESNEQFF

d_gene: .
j_gene: TRBJ2-5
v_gene: TRBV6-5
abundance: .
CDR3nt: TGTGCCAGCAGTTACACAGAACAGGGAGAGACCCAGTACTTC
CDR3aa: CASSYTEQGETQYF

d_gene: TRBD2
j_gene: TRBJ2-1
v_gene: TRBV29-1
abundance: .
CDR3nt: TGCAGCGTTGAAGCTGGCGGGAGCTCCTACAATGAGCAGTTCTTC
CDR3aa: CSVEAGGSSYNEQFF

d_gene: .
j_gene: TRBJ1-2
v_gene: TRBV6-5
abundance: .
CDR3nt: TGTGCCAGCAGTTACTGGGCGGCAGGCGGGGTCTATGGCTACACCTTC
CDR3aa: CASSYWAAGGVYGYTF

d_gene: .
j_gene: TRBJ2-6
v_gene: TRBV9
abundance: .
CDR3nt: TGTGCCAGCAGCACCGACACTGGGGCCAACGTCCTGACTTTC
CDR3aa: CASSTDTGANVLTF

d_gene: .
j_gene: TRBJ2-7
v_gene: TRBV2
abundance: .
CDR3nt: TGTGCCAGCGTAGGTCCGGCTAGCACCTACGAGCAGTACTTC
CDR3aa: CASVGPASTYEQYF

d_gene: .
j_gene: TRBJ2-6
v_gene: TRBV5-1
abundance: .
CDR3nt: TGCGCCAGCAGCCCCGGAGGGACCCCGACCCCTGGGGCCAACGTCCTGACTTTC
CDR3aa: CASSPGGTPTPGANVLTF

d_gene: TRBD2
j_gene: TRBJ2-3
v_gene: TRBV6-1
abundance: .
CDR3nt: TGTGCCAGCAGTGAGCCCCCGGGGAGCGGGGGGTGCACAGATACGCAGTATTTT
CDR3aa: CASSEPPGSGGCTDTQYF

d_gene: .
j_gene: TRBJ2-3
v_gene: TRBV10-3
abundance: few
CDR3nt: TGTGCCATCAGTGAGGTCGGGGTATATGGCACAGATACGCAGTATTTT
CDR3aa: CAISEVGVYGTDTQYF

d_gene: TRBD2
j_gene: TRBJ2-5
v_gene: TRBV9
abundance: .
CDR3nt: TGTGCCAGCAGCGTAAGAAGCGGGAGCCTCCAAGAGACCCAGTACTTC
CDR3aa: CASSVRSGSLQETQYF

d_gene: .
j_gene: TRBJ1-1
v_gene: TRBV10-3
abundance: .
CDR3nt: TGTGCCATCAGTGAGTCGAATAGCGCTGAAGCTTTCTTT
CDR3aa: CAISESNSAEAFF

d_gene: TRBD2
j_gene: TRBJ2-3
v_gene: TRBV9
abundance: .
CDR3nt: TGTGCCAGCAGCCCCCGCGGGGGTGATAATACGCAGTATTTT
CDR3aa: CASSPRGGDNTQYF

d_gene: .
j_gene: TRBJ2-1
v_gene: TRBV7-6
abundance: .
CDR3nt: TGTGCCAGCAGCTTCACGGACACGGCATTCATCAATGAGCAGTTCTTC
CDR3aa: CASSFTDTAFINEQFF

d_gene: .
j_gene: TRBJ1-1
v_gene: TRBV6-1
abundance: once
CDR3nt: TGTGCCAGCAGTGAATGGGGGCGCTTGAACACTGAAGCTTTCTTT
CDR3aa: CASSEWGRLNTEAFF

d_gene: .
j_gene: TRBJ2-1
v_gene: TRBV28
abundance: .
CDR3nt: TGTGCCAGCAGTTTACAGGGTGGTGGCTACAATGAGCAGTTCTTC
CDR3aa: CASSLQGGGYNEQFF